This TCR beta chain originates from a study of blood T cell repertoires in COVID-19. The overall study: Samples taken during acute and convalescent COVID-19 were collected in the United States, Italy and Spain.

Germline V gene lookup returns CDR1 LGHNA and CDR2 YSLEER. Trimming cost V 0 bases and J 9 bases, with 14 bases left between them. The CDR3 extends over 14 amino acids. Assay: immunoSEQ multiplex PCR; the TCRdb copy retains only in-frame clones and omits some. Here the sample spans hundreds of thousands of clones, roughly four fifths being singletons. The chain carries TRBV4-3 and TRBJ1-1, with D uncertain. The specimen sequenced was peripheral blood. The receptor's source is a woman between 45 and 65 years old who had recovered from COVID-19. CDR3 in amino acids: CASSQEGREGKAFF. The CDR3 DNA follows: TGCGCCAGCAGCCAAGAGGGGAGGGAAGGGAAAGCTTTCTTT.